Given below is one T cell receptor beta chain in context. The data originate from a study of shared clonotypes between healthy human individuals. V lost 1 base to trimming and J lost 2 bases; unmatched junction nucleotides: 5. The CDR3 has 16 residues. Germline loops: CDR1 MNHNS, CDR2 SASEGT. It was at deep level that the assay was run. For unsorted PBMC, 250 to 300 ng DNA per replicate equaled tens of thousands of T cell genomes. Only in-frame clones appear in the TCRdb table, and some are missing; sequencing was by immunoSEQ multiplex PCR. The table records 450,000 to 500,000 clones, over 60% of them present only once.

This sequence was found in a woman in her thirties or forties in good health. Some clones in this sample may be carry-over from other donors' samples. What was sequenced was PBMCs. The rearrangement links TRBV6-1 to TRBJ2-7, with 10 bases matching TRBD1. CDR3 protein: CASSEGVGQGTYEQYF. In DNA form, the CDR3 reads TGTGCCAGCAGTGAAGGGGTGGGACAGGGGACCTACGAGCAGTACTTC.